The clone carrying this T cell receptor (beta chain) was seen only once. Its specificity is unknown. This record comes from a study of blood T cells in healthy people across ages. Whole-study results and caveats: Diversity was estimated from one million T cells, and these estimates were considered underestimates. Not knowing donor CMV status may have confounded expanded clonotype changes.

The germline V and J ends were trimmed by 7 bases and 7 bases, with 23 bases remaining between them. Germline CDR1 reads MNHNS; CDR2 reads SASEGT. The CDR3 has 15 amino acids. Primed by a sample-barcoded 5' primer and a J-beta primer mix, a second PCR proceeded for roughly 6 to 12 cycles. Per sample, CDR3-containing paired-end reads numbered at least 2.5 million. TCRdb re-analysed the 5' RACE reads in MiXCR, keeping a single row per CDR3 protein. The sample has nearly 1 million distinct CDR3 sequences, approximately 50% seen once; the top ten hold 20% to 25%. The chain uses TRBV6-1 and TRBJ2-7, with D tentatively TRBD1 (6 bases). Sequencing was done on a sample of blood. This clonotype was sampled from a woman in her fifties or sixties in good health. The CDR3 spells CASINNQGHHNEQYF. CDR3 in DNA: TGTGCCAGCATTAATAACCAGGGGCATCACAATGAGCAGTACTTC.